The subject of this entry is one T cell receptor beta chain. Its specificity is unknown. The data are from a study of T cell responses to AZD1222 COVID-19 vaccine. Broader study findings: The number of AZD1222 recipients seropositive at baseline was only 6 or 7.

The assay was immunoSEQ multiplex PCR, and TCRdb's table has in-frame clones only and misses some. The data contain approximately 300,000 clones, around 93% of them singletons. The germline V and J ends were trimmed by 3 bases and 8 bases, with 10 bases remaining between them. CDR1 and CDR2 from the germline V gene are MDHEN and SYDVKM. The CDR3 contains 12 residues. The chain is built from TRBV28 and TRBJ1-2; D is uncertain. Sequences were derived from peripheral blood, sampled 28 days after the second AZD1222 dose. This TCR was sampled from an adult who received the AZD1222 COVID-19 vaccine. CDR3 sequence: CASSLPETGYTF. The CDR3, as DNA: TGTGCCAGCAGTTTGCCCGAGACGGGCTACACCTTC.